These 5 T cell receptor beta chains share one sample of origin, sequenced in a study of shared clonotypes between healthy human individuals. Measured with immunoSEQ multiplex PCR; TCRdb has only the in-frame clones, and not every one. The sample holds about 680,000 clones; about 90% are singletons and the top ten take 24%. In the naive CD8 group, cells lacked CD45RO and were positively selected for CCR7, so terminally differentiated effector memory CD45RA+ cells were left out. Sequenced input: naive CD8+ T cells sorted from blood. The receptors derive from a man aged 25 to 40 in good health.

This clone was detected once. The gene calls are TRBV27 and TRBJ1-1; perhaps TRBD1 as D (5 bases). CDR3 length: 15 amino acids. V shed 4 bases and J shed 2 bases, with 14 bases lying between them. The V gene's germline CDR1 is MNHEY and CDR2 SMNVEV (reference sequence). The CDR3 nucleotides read TGTGCCAGCAGTTCAAGACAGTGGTCAAACACTGAAGCTTTCTTT. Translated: CASSSRQWSNTEAFF.

CDR3 sequence: CASSVTSSLPFNEQFF. CDR3 bases: TGTGCCAGCTCCGTGACTAGTTCCTTACCTTTTAATGAGCAGTTCTTC. V and J are TRBV18 and TRBJ2-1, with TRBD2 as a possible D gene (6 bases). CDR3 length: 16 amino acids. Trimming left V 6 bases short and J 7 bases short, with 22 bases between. Germline V CDR1 and CDR2: KGHSH, LQKENI.

The CDR3 sequence is CASALRGGNTEAFF. The CDR3 nucleotides are TGCGCCAGCGCCCTGAGAGGAGGGAACACTGAAGCTTTCTTT. The chain joins TRBV5-1 to TRBJ1-1, with D unclear. This CDR3 comprises 14 residues. V lost 7 bases and J lost 1, with 14 bases in between. In germline, CDR1 is SGHRS, CDR2 YFSETQ.

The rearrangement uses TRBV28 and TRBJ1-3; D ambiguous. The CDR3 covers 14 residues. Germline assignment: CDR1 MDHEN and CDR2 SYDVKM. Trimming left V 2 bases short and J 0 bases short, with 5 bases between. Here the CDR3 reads CASSLGASGNTIYF. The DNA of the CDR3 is TGTGCCAGCAGTTTAGGAGCCTCTGGAAACACCATATATTTT. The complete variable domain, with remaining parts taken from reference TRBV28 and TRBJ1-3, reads DVKVTQSSRYLVKRTGEKVFLECVQDMDHENMFWYRQDPGLGLRLIYFSYDVKMKEKGDIPEGYSVSREKKERFSLILESASTNQTSMYLCASSLGASGNTIYFGEGSWLTVV.

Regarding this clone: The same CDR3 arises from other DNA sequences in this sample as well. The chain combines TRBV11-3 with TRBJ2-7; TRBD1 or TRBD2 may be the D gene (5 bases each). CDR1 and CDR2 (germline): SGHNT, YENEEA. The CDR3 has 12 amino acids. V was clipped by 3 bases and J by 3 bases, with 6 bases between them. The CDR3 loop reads CASSFGGYEQYF. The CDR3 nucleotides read TGTGCCAGCAGCTTTGGGGGCTACGAGCAGTACTTC.